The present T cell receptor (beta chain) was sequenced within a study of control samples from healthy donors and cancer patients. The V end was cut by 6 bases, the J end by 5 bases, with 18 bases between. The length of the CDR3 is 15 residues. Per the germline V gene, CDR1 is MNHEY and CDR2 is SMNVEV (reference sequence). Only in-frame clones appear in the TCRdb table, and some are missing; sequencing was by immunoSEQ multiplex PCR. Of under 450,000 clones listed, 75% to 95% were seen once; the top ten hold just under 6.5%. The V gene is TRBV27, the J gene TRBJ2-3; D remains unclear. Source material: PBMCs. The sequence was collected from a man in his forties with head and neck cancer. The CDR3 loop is CASRTAGPWEDTQYF. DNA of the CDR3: TGTGCCAGCAGGACGGCTGGACCGTGGGAAGATACGCAGTATTTT.